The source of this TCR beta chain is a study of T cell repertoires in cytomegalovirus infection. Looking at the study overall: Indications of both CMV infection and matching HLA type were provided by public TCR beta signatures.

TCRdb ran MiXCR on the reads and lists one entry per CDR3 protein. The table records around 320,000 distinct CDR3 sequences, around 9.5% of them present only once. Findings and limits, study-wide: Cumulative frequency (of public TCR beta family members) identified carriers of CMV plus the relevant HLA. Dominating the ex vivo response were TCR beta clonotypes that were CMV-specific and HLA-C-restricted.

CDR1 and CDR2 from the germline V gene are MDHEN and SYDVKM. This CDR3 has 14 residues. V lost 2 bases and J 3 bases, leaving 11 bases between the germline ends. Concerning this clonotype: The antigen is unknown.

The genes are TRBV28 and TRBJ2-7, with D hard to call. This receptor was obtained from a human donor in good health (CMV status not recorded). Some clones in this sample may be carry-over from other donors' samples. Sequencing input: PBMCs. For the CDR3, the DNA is TGTGCCAGCAGTTTAATTCAGCAGGACTACGAGCAGTACTTC. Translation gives CASSLIQQDYEQYF.